Listed below are T cell receptor beta chains from one sample, sequenced in a study of response to subunit inactivated influenza vaccine. TCRdb re-analysed the RT-PCR reads in MiXCR, keeping a single row per CDR3 protein. The sample shows 300,000 to 350,000 distinct CDR3 sequences, 20% to 25% of them seen only once. Specimen: PBMCs from blood, collected approximately 22 months after vaccination. The receptors stem from a man aged 50-75 years who received an inactivated influenza vaccine. CDR3s include the opening cysteine and the closing phenylalanine or tryptophan. D genes are given only for firm matches. Rows may omit the clone size; those that give it use once, few, many or a size class.

TRBD1	TRBV5-1	TRBJ1-1	few	CASSVKAGGEAFF	TGCGCCAGCAGCGTCAAGGCAGGGGGGGAAGCTTTCTTT
-	TRBV12-3/TRBV12-4	TRBJ1-2	few	CASSSRAPYGYTF	TGTGCCAGCAGTTCTAGGGCCCCATACGGCTACACCTTC
-	TRBV18	TRBJ2-2	-	CASSPPMGGELFF	TGTGCCAGCTCACCACCGATGGGCGGGGAGCTGTTTTTT
-	TRBV12-3/TRBV12-4	TRBJ2-2	-	CASSLRQGGGELFF	TGTGCCAGCAGTCTCCGACAGGGAGGAGGGGAGCTGTTTTTT
TRBD2	TRBV29-1	TRBJ2-3	-	CSVDSGADTQYF	TGCAGCGTTGACAGCGGGGCAGATACGCAGTATTTT
-	TRBV6-2/TRBV6-3	TRBJ2-7	few	CASSYLRSYEQYF	TGTGCCAGCAGTTACTTGCGTTCCTACGAGCAGTACTTC
-	TRBV27	TRBJ1-5	-	CASSPTLGFPPFSNQPQHF	TGTGCCAGCAGTCCAACCCTTGGGTTCCCTCCCTTTAGCAATCAGCCCCAGCATTTT
-	TRBV2	TRBJ2-4	few	CASSEASGSLKNIQYF	TGTGCCAGCAGTGAAGCATCCGGTTCCCTCAAAAACATTCAGTACTTC
-	TRBV18	TRBJ2-4	once	CASSPFGVTIENIQYF	TGTGCCAGCTCACCCTTCGGGGTGACCATCGAAAACATTCAGTACTTC
TRBD2	TRBV28	TRBJ2-7	-	CASRAGDGAYEQYF	TGTGCCAGCAGGGCGGGGGATGGCGCCTACGAGCAGTACTTC
-	TRBV19	TRBJ2-3	-	CASSIVVTRTDTQYF	TGTGCCAGTAGTATCGTCGTCACCCGCACAGATACGCAGTATTTT
TRBD1	TRBV5-1	TRBJ1-2	many	CASSFSGGVYGYTF	TGCGCCAGCAGCTTTTCAGGGGGCGTGTATGGCTACACCTTC
TRBD1	TRBV7-2	TRBJ2-1	once	CASSSGGTEQFF	TGTGCCAGCAGTTCAGGGGGCACTGAGCAGTTCTTC
TRBD2	TRBV4-2	TRBJ2-1	-	CASSPSASGGGPAEQFF	TGTGCCAGCAGCCCAAGCGCGTCGGGGGGGGGTCCAGCTGAGCAGTTCTTC
-	TRBV29-1	TRBJ1-5	few	CSVRDGKWGPQHF	TGCAGCGTTCGGGACGGGAAATGGGGGCCCCAGCATTTT
TRBD1	TRBV29-1	TRBJ2-3	many	CSVERTGDKGDTQYF	TGCAGCGTTGAACGAACAGGGGACAAGGGCGATACGCAGTATTTT
TRBD1	TRBV3-1	TRBJ1-1	few	CASSQAYRTQGDEAFF	TGTGCCAGCAGCCAAGCCTATCGAACTCAGGGGGATGAAGCTTTCTTT
-	TRBV19	TRBJ2-7	-	CASSMAVRLSYEQYF	TGTGCCAGTAGTATGGCAGTAAGGCTCTCCTACGAGCAGTACTTC
-	TRBV28	TRBJ1-1	few	CASSFLGGMGTNTEAFF	TGTGCCAGCAGTTTCTTAGGAGGGATGGGAACGAACACTGAAGCTTTCTTT
-	TRBV20-1	TRBJ2-1	-	CSARDRRITTSYNEQFF	TGCAGTGCTAGAGATAGGAGGATCACCACCTCCTACAATGAGCAGTTCTTC
-	TRBV28	TRBJ2-5	-	CASNPSGARTQYF	TGTGCCAGCAACCCCTCGGGAGCTCGGACCCAGTACTTC
-	TRBV4-3	TRBJ2-1	-	CASSQEPGYLVNEQFF	TGCGCCAGCAGCCAAGAACCTGGGTACTTAGTGAATGAGCAGTTCTTC
TRBD2	TRBV3-1	TRBJ2-3	once	CASSQDREGVADTQYF	TGTGCCAGCAGCCAAGATCGGGAGGGGGTGGCAGATACGCAGTATTTT
TRBD1	TRBV20-1	TRBJ1-4	many	CSATQGEIGEKLFF	TGCAGTGCTACGCAGGGGGAGATCGGGGAAAAACTGTTTTTT
-	TRBV7-2	TRBJ2-3	-	CASSLVFPGAGTDTQYF	TGTGCCAGCAGCTTAGTTTTCCCGGGAGCGGGCACAGATACGCAGTATTTT
TRBD2	TRBV7-9	TRBJ2-5	many	CASSLEGLAASETQYF	TGTGCCAGCAGCTTAGAGGGACTAGCAGCATCAGAGACCCAGTACTTC
-	TRBV27	TRBJ1-4	-	CASRYRNEKLFF	TGTGCCAGCAGATACAGAAATGAAAAACTGTTTTTT
-	TRBV6-5	TRBJ2-7	many	CASSYHLGYEQYF	TGTGCCAGCAGTTACCATCTGGGATACGAGCAGTACTTC
-	TRBV5-1	TRBJ2-1	once	CASSVGGNAYNEQFF	TGCGCCAGCTCTGTAGGGGGGAATGCCTACAATGAGCAGTTCTTC
-	TRBV4-2	TRBJ1-1	few	CASSHYRTEAFF	TGTGCCAGCAGCCATTACCGGACTGAAGCTTTCTTT
-	TRBV28	TRBJ2-3	-	CASSLPGARYLLLSTDTQYF	TGTGCCAGCAGTCTCCCCGGGGCCCGTTACCTACTACTAAGCACAGATACGCAGTATTTT
-	TRBV12-3/TRBV12-4	TRBJ2-1	-	CASSFRSSYNEQFF	TGTGCCAGCAGTTTTAGAAGCTCCTACAATGAGCAGTTCTTC
-	TRBV12-3/TRBV12-4	TRBJ1-1	many	CASRAVNTEAFF	TGTGCCAGCAGGGCAGTGAACACTGAAGCTTTCTTT
-	TRBV27	TRBJ1-2	few	CASSFEGTNYGYTF	TGTGCCAGCAGTTTCGAGGGTACTAACTATGGCTACACCTTC
TRBD1	TRBV5-5	TRBJ1-2	few	CASSLGQGYGHTF	TGTGCCAGCAGCTTGGGACAGGGTTATGGCCACACCTTC
-	TRBV20-1	TRBJ1-1	many	CSARLDSLNTEAFF	TGCAGTGCTAGACTGGACAGCTTGAACACTGAAGCTTTCTTT
TRBD1	TRBV7-9	TRBJ1-4	-	CASSLGQNEKLFF	TGTGCCAGCAGCTTGGGACAGAATGAAAAACTGTTTTTT
TRBD1	TRBV12-3/TRBV12-4	TRBJ1-1	many	CASSPGQGMNTEAFF	TGTGCCAGCAGTCCAGGACAGGGAATGAACACTGAAGCTTTCTTT
TRBD1	TRBV3-1	TRBJ2-7	-	CASSQDRGQGREQYF	TGTGCCAGCAGCCAAGATAGGGGACAGGGTCGTGAGCAGTACTTC
-	TRBV29-1	TRBJ2-7	few	CSVEGAGGGEQYF	TGCAGCGTTGAAGGGGCAGGGGGGGGTGAGCAGTACTTC
TRBD1	TRBV23-1	TRBJ1-6	-	CASSQPDRGTNSPLHF	TGCGCCAGCAGTCAACCCGACAGGGGAACGAATTCACCCCTCCACTTT
-	TRBV10-2	TRBJ2-2	few	CASSESAGRGYTGELFF	TGCGCCAGCAGTGAGTCGGCAGGAAGAGGATACACCGGGGAGCTGTTTTTT
TRBD1	TRBV20-1	TRBJ1-6	-	CSARDRRTYNSPLHF	TGCAGTGCGAGGGACAGGAGGACGTATAATTCACCCCTCCACTTT
TRBD1	TRBV11-2	TRBJ2-7	-	CASSLSRDSTEVSYEQYF	TGTGCCAGCAGCTTATCACGGGACAGTACTGAAGTCTCCTACGAGCAGTACTTC
-	TRBV3-1	TRBJ1-1	-	CASTAVRESEAFF	TGTGCCAGCACCGCGGTTCGAGAGAGTGAAGCTTTCTTT
-	TRBV6-5	TRBJ1-5	few	CASSTDGQGASNQPQHF	TGTGCCAGCAGTACCGACGGCCAGGGCGCGAGCAATCAGCCCCAGCATTTT
-	TRBV29-1	TRBJ1-5	few	CSVLIGHSSDQPQHF	TGCAGCGTTCTCATTGGACACTCGAGCGATCAGCCCCAGCATTTT
-	TRBV5-1	TRBJ1-6	many	CASSLGADSPLHF	TGCGCCAGCAGCTTAGGGGCGGATTCACCCCTCCACTTT
-	TRBV7-2	TRBJ1-1	-	CASSPIEDSYTEAFF	TGTGCCAGCAGCCCAATCGAGGACTCATACACTGAAGCTTTCTTT
TRBD1	TRBV5-5	TRBJ2-5	many	CASSQGQLQETQYF	TGTGCCAGCAGCCAGGGACAGCTCCAAGAGACCCAGTACTTC
-	TRBV18	TRBJ1-1	few	CASSPFPDTEAFF	TGTGCCAGCTCACCATTCCCGGACACTGAAGCTTTCTTT
-	TRBV28	TRBJ2-1	few	CASSSPGRSDEQFF	TGTGCCAGCAGTTCCCCCGGGCGGAGTGATGAGCAGTTCTTC
TRBD1	TRBV6-1	TRBJ1-1	-	CASSRTGMFVGTEAFF	TGTGCCAGCAGTCGGACAGGGATGTTTGTTGGCACTGAAGCTTTCTTT
TRBD1	TRBV10-3	TRBJ2-7	-	CAMRGTGGGEQYF	TGTGCCATGAGGGGAACAGGGGGCGGCGAGCAGTACTTC
-	TRBV29-1	TRBJ2-4	-	CSVAIGAKNIQYF	TGCAGCGTCGCTATCGGGGCCAAAAACATTCAGTACTTC